This TCR beta chain comes out of a study of CD8 T cells in ankylosing spondylitis. TCRdb used MiXCR to reprocess the 5' RACE reads, holding one entry per CDR3 protein. The sample has 150,000 to 200,000 distinct CDR3 sequences; more than 9% are singletons. There are many counts of this clonotype. Its antigen is currently unknown. Study-wide results and limits: Made up of about eight highly homologous variants, a TCR beta motif appeared characteristic of ankylosing spondylitis blood. Clones linked to disease were reported to show significant enrichment in matched ankylosing spondylitis synovial fluid. Some motif variants had been reported before (in reactive arthritis synovial fluid and blood).

The V and J ends lost 0 bases and 7 bases respectively, with 14 bases between them. The CDR3 is 15 residues long. Looked up from germline, CDR1 is SGHRS and CDR2 is YFSETQ. The chain has TRBV5-1 and TRBJ2-1; the D is unclear. This receptor was identified in a male donor with ankylosing spondylitis or in good health (not recorded which). The specimen sequenced was blood, either unsorted or a sorted T cell fraction (not recorded which). The CDR3 is CASSLADPSRNEQFF. The CDR3 DNA sequence: TGCGCCAGCAGCTTGGCCGACCCCTCTCGGAATGAGCAGTTCTTC.